This T cell receptor (beta chain) was retrieved from a study of T cell responses to AZD1222 COVID-19 vaccine. General observations from the study: Repertoire samples came only from after the peak T cell response.

Comments on this clone: Its target is unknown.

CDR1 and CDR2 (germline): SGDLS, YYNGEE. Unmatched junction bases numbered 11, after V lost 5 bases and J lost 0 bases. The CDR3 extends over 17 amino acids. Produced via immunoSEQ multiplex PCR; TCRdb's table is partial and in-frame only. In the table there are 150,000 to 200,000 clones, 90% of which are singletons. The source was peripheral blood, collected on day 0 of AZD1222 vaccination. This chain connects TRBV9 to TRBJ1-5, with TRBD1 identical over 7 bases. The TCR comes from an adult in good health. The CDR3 protein is CASRTGTVEYSNQPQHF. In DNA form, the CDR3 reads TGTGCCAGCAGGACAGGGACAGTGGAATATAGCAATCAGCCCCAGCATTTT.